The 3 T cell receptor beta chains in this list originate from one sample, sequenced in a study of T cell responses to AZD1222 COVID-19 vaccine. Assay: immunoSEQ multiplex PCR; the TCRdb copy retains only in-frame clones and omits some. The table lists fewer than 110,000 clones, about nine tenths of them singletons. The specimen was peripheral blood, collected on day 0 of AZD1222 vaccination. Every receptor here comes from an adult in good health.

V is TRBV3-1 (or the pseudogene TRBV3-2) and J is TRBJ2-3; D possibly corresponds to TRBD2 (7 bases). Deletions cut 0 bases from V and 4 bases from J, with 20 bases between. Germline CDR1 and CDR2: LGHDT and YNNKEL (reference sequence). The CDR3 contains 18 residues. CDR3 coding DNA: TGTGCCAGCAGCCAAGATCTCTATGGAGCGGGGACACCAGATACGCAGTATTTT. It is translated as CASSQDLYGAGTPDTQYF.

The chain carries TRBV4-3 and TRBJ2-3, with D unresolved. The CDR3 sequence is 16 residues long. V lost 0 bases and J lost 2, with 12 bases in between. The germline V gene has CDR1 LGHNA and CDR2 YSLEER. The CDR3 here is CASSQDRLGLTDTQYF. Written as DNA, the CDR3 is TGCGCCAGCAGCCAAGATCGATTGGGCCTCACAGATACGCAGTATTTT.

As DNA, the CDR3 is TGTGCCAGCAGCAAAGGCCCTAGCGGGGGGAACAATGAGCAGTTCTTC. Translating it yields CASSKGPSGGNNEQFF. The chain links TRBV7-2 to TRBJ2-1, with 11 bases lining up with TRBD2. The CDR3 covers 16 residues. V was pared by 5 bases and J by 5 bases, with 8 bases of the junction left unmatched. From germline, CDR1 is SGHTA and CDR2 FQGNSA.